The 5 T cell receptor beta chains below were found in one sample sequenced in a study of blood T cell repertoires in COVID-19. Sequenced by immunoSEQ multiplex PCR; TCRdb stores in-frame clones only, minus some. Of 40,000 to 60,000 clones detected, 70% to 85% appear once; the ten largest clones hold nearly 4.5%. The specimen was peripheral blood. The source of these receptors is a man between 50 and 59 years old with active COVID-19.

V usage is TRBV6-5 and J usage is TRBJ1-3, with 7 nucleotides matching TRBD1. J was trimmed by 0 bases and V by 6 bases; bases with no gene match: 5. This CDR3 is built from 15 residues. The germline V gene has CDR1 MNHEY and CDR2 SVGAGI. The CDR3 loop is CASRGQLNSGNTIYF. The DNA of the CDR3 is TGTGCCAGCAGGGGACAGCTTAACTCTGGAAACACCATATATTTT.

This chain uses TRBV6-4 with TRBJ1-1, with D perhaps TRBD1 (5 bases). Between the trimmed V and J ends, which lost 6 bases and 3 bases, there was a span of 20 bases. The germline V gene encodes CDR1 MRHNA and CDR2 SNTAGT. The CDR3 runs to 16 residues. The CDR3 protein is CASSPGHSRGYTEAFF. The CDR3 DNA is TGTGCCAGCAGCCCGGGTCATTCTAGGGGTTACACTGAAGCTTTCTTT.

V and J are TRBV6-6 and TRBJ1-3; 8 bases are shared with TRBD1. The V segment lost 8 bases and the J segment 9 bases; nucleotides outside the gene matches: 12. This CDR3 spans 14 amino acids. Germline-derived CDR1 and CDR2 are MNHNY and SVGAGI (reference sequence). Written as DNA, the CDR3 is TGTGCCAGCGCCTTGGACAGGGCCCAAGCCACCATATATTTT. As protein: CASALDRAQATIYF.

This chain uses TRBV7-6 with TRBJ1-1; perhaps TRBD1 as D (5 bases). The CDR3 sequence is 13 residues long. Germline V gives CDR1 SGHVS, CDR2 FNYEAQ. Trimming took 4 bases from V and 1 from J, leaving 7 bases between them. The CDR3 coding sequence is TGTGCCAGCAGCTCGGACACGAACACTGAAGCTTTCTTT. Translated, it gives CASSSDTNTEAFF.

This clone has only one observation. V and J are TRBV29-1 and TRBJ1-2; the D is unclear. Germline V CDR1 and CDR2: SQVTM, ANQGSEA. V gave up 6 bases and J gave up 0 bases, with 5 bases separating them. The CDR3 spans 11 residues. CDR3 coding DNA: TGCAGCGTCGGGGCTAACTATGGCTACACCTTC. This sequence encodes CSVGANYGYTF.